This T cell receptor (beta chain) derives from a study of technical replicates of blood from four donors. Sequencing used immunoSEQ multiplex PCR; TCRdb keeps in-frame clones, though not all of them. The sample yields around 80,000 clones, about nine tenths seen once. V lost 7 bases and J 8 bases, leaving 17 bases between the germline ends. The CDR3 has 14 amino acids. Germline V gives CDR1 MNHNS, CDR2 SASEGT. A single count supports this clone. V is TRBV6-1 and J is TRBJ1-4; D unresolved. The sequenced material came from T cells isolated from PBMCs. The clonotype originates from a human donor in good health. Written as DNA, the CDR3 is TGTGCCAGCACCACGTTACTAGGGAAAGAAAAACTGTTTTTT. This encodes CASTTLLGKEKLFF.